This T cell receptor (beta chain) stems from a study of blood T cell repertoires in COVID-19. Germline V gives CDR1 LGHNA, CDR2 YNFKEQ. Trimming took off 4 bases at V and 7 bases at J, with 10 bases between the two ends. The CDR3 runs 12 residues. The data were produced by immunoSEQ multiplex PCR, yet TCRdb's version contains in-frame clones alone and is incomplete. The sample lists 200,000 to 250,000 clones, about four fifths occurring once. This clone occurred once. The chain carries TRBV4-2 and TRBJ1-1; TRBD1 might be the D (5 bases). Sequenced sample: peripheral blood. The receptor comes from a middle-aged woman with acute or convalescent COVID-19. DNA for the CDR3: TGTGCCAGCAGCCTACAAGACAGTGAAGCTTTCTTT. This codes for CASSLQDSEAFF.